This T cell receptor beta chain emerged from a study of cytomegalovirus exposure and HLA in healthy donors (dated by TCRdb to about 2017). In the study overall: According to a later analysis, one platform produced both the 110 or so validation repertoires and the roughly 650 repertoires of the first cohort. The study aimed to test whether cataloging public T cell receptors could reveal signatures of past pathogen exposure. In addition to the first cohort of roughly 700 subjects, a separate validation cohort of approximately 130 different subjects was used. To predict cytomegalovirus infection status, the study combined high-throughput TCR immunosequencing, statistical association of individual TCRs with disease status, and machine learning. What the research found in general, with its limitations: Across donors, most TCR sequences were observed very rarely, whereas some public TCRs were present in many individuals. In a later analysis, TCRs clustered in the first cohort were found to also tend to co-occur in the 120 or so validation repertoires, with around 94% of cluster scores above 0. The study listed 164 TCR beta chains as associated with cytomegalovirus. The classifier was reported to diagnose cytomegalovirus status with high specificity and sensitivity in both the original and validation cohorts. The authors suggested that the approach could potentially be extended to other disease states and immunological phenotypes. A later analysis had no HLA typing for the validation cohort, so co-occurrence there was scored across all 130 or so repertoires. In vitro tests confirmed that three of the cytomegalovirus-associated TCR beta chains recognize cytomegalovirus antigens.

Libraries were constructed by the immunoSEQ multiplex PCR assay. Processing in the source paper ran as follows. A statistical classification framework was built for diagnosing cytomegalovirus status from the catalog of TCR beta chain sequences. In its TCRdb copy, this immuneACCESS table keeps in-frame sequences only and misses some clones. Where compared with another copy, unresolved V genes explain less than half of these, and the others have no known cause. The V and J calls and clone size were taken over from that table, and D and trimming were inferred from the DNA. Recorded for this sample are around 80,000 clones; approximately 96% of them occurred a single time. The biggest ten clones account for approximately 1.4% of the sample. Regarding this clone: Its antigen specificity is not known. No clone much larger than this one lies a single base away; base qualities are absent.

The donors belonged to the validation cohort of around 110 subjects, which was separate from the roughly 700-subject first cohort. V is clipped by 4 bases and J by 2 bases, and the sequence between their germline boundaries is 6 bases long. The CDR3 covers 14 residues, taking in both the cysteine and the phenylalanine. CDR3 DNA only is kept here, 42 bases in frame from base 1. CDR1 and CDR2 were assigned from the germline V gene as SGHTA and FQGNSA. In this chain, TRBV7-2 is recombined with TRBJ2-6, and perhaps TRBD1 as D gene, on 5 matching bases. This clonotype was obtained from a woman aged 18-30 years in good health and CMV-seronegative. The specimen was PBMCs. The DNA sequence is given as TGTGCCAGCAGCTCAGGGACTGGGGCCAACGTCCTGACTTTC. This is translated as CASSSGTGANVLTF. With all but the CDR3 taken from the reference TRBV7-2 and TRBJ2-6 genes, the full variable domain is: GAGVSQSPSNKVTEKGKDVELRCDPISGHTALYWYRQSLGQGLEFLIYFQGNSAPDKSGLPSDRFSAERTGGSVSTLTIQRTQQEDSAVYLCASSSGTGANVLTFGAGSRLTVL.